The rows below give T cell receptor beta chains drawn from one sample of a study of cytomegalovirus exposure and HLA in healthy donors. Clones were sequenced by immunoSEQ multiplex PCR, and TCRdb holds only the in-frame ones, with some missing. Of more than 130,000 clones in the sample, roughly 80% were seen once. The material sequenced was PBMCs. These receptors all stem from a man aged 40-50 years in good health and CMV-seropositive. CDR3s include the opening cysteine and the closing phenylalanine or tryptophan. D genes are given only for firm matches. Not all rows give a size; the values are once, few, many and, for expanded clones, a class.

D gene	V gene	clone size	J gene	CDR3 DNA	CDR3 protein
TRBD1	TRBV7-9	NA	TRBJ1-2	TGTGCCAGCAGCCGAAATCGGGACAGGAACTATGGCTACACCTTC	CASSRNRDRNYGYTF
TRBD1	TRBV2	NA	TRBJ1-4	TGTGCCAGCAGGGGGACAGGGGATGAAAAACTGTTTTTT	CASRGTGDEKLFF
NA	TRBV29-1	NA	TRBJ2-7	TGCAGCGTTGTAACTTATCCCGGGACACCGGTTGGGTTGGGGAACGAGCAGTACTTC	CSVVTYPGTPVGLGNEQYF
NA	TRBV7-2	NA	TRBJ1-6	TGTGCCAGCAGCTTACCCGGACCCCTCCACTTT	CASSLPGPLHF
NA	TRBV7-9	NA	TRBJ2-7	TGTGCCAGCAGCGCGCCTTCAGGACTTGGCTACGAGCAGTACTTC	CASSAPSGLGYEQYF
NA	TRBV19	few	TRBJ2-7	TGTGCCAGTAGTATAGACAGGGGTAGCTCCTACGAGCAGTACTTC	CASSIDRGSSYEQYF
TRBD1	TRBV7-2	NA	TRBJ2-4	TGTGCCAGCAGCTTCCGACAGGGGGCCAAAAACATTCAGTACTTC	CASSFRQGAKNIQYF
TRBD1	TRBV2	few	TRBJ2-7	TGTGCCAGCAGTCGGGACAGGGGCTACGAGCAGTACTTC	CASSRDRGYEQYF
NA	TRBV6-5	NA	TRBJ1-6	TGTGCCAGCAGCTCCCAGGGGAGATCACCCCTCCACTTT	CASSSQGRSPLHF
NA	TRBV19	NA	TRBJ1-1	TGTGCCAGTAGTATAAAGGCAGGGAACACTGAAGCTTTCTTT	CASSIKAGNTEAFF
NA	TRBV29-1	once	TRBJ2-1	TGCAGCGTTGAATCTGCTCGAGCGGTTGATGAGCAGTTCTTC	CSVESARAVDEQFF
TRBD1	TRBV5-6	NA	TRBJ2-7	TGTGCCAGCAGCCGACCGGGACAGGGGTCCCACGAGCAGTACTTC	CASSRPGQGSHEQYF
NA	TRBV7-2	NA	TRBJ2-1	TGTGCCAGCGGATCGCAGGGGGGATTCAATGAGCAGTTCTTC	CASGSQGGFNEQFF
NA	TRBV7-9	few	TRBJ2-1	TGTGCCAGCAGCTTAATGGGCGGGGGCCTCTTCGAGCAGTTCTTC	CASSLMGGGLFEQFF
NA	TRBV4-1	NA	TRBJ2-7	TGCGCCAGCAGCCAAGATGCCCGGGTCGAGCAGTACTTC	CASSQDARVEQYF
NA	TRBV9	NA	TRBJ2-1	TGTGCCAGCAGCGTAGGGAGGGATGAGCAGTTCTTC	CASSVGRDEQFF
NA	TRBV5-6	NA	TRBJ2-3	TGTGCCAGCCTAAACGTTGGCACAGATACGCAGTATTTT	CASLNVGTDTQYF
TRBD1	TRBV29-1	NA	TRBJ2-7	TGCAGCGGGAGGGACAGGGGGTACGAGCAGTACTTC	CSGRDRGYEQYF
NA	TRBV5-4	NA	TRBJ2-7	TGTGCCACAACGGGAGACTCCTACGAGCAGTACTTC	CATTGDSYEQYF
NA	TRBV5-1	NA	TRBJ2-7	TGCGCCAGCAGGTTACGGTACGAGCAGTACTTC	CASRLRYEQYF
NA	TRBV7-6	once	TRBJ1-1	TGTGCCAGCGGCTTAAGCGGAGGGAGCACTGAAGCTTTCTTT	CASGLSGGSTEAFF
NA	TRBV28	NA	TRBJ2-6	TGTGCCAGCATGACAGTTAGCTCTGGGGCCAACGTCCTGACTTTC	CASMTVSSGANVLTF
TRBD2	TRBV7-6	NA	TRBJ2-3	TGTGCCAGCAGCTTTATACTAGCGGGGGGGCCTACAGATACGCAGTATTTT	CASSFILAGGPTDTQYF
TRBD1	TRBV5-1	NA	TRBJ1-1	TGCGCCAGCAGTCCCGGGACAGGGGAGTACACTGAAGCTTTCTTT	CASSPGTGEYTEAFF
NA	TRBV27	NA	TRBJ1-6	TGTGCCAGCAGTTTACAATCGCCGGGGACACCCCTCCACTTT	CASSLQSPGTPLHF
TRBD2	TRBV5-1	NA	TRBJ2-2	TGCGCCAGCAGGCCAATTCTAGCGGGATCCGGGGAGCTGTTTTTT	CASRPILAGSGELFF
TRBD2	TRBV18	NA	TRBJ2-7	TGTGCCAGCTCACCCACTAGCGGGAGGGGAAACGAGCAGTACTTC	CASSPTSGRGNEQYF
NA	TRBV27	NA	TRBJ1-1	TGTGCCAGCAGTTTATATCGGGGTTACACTGAAGCTTTCTTT	CASSLYRGYTEAFF
TRBD1	TRBV27	NA	TRBJ2-1	TGTGCCAGCAGGGTGACAGGGAACCCCCCTTCCCCTTACTCCTACAATGAGCAGTTCTTC	CASRVTGNPPSPYSYNEQFF
TRBD1	TRBV6-1	NA	TRBJ2-7	TGTGCCAGCAGTGGACTCCGGGACAGGGGTTTCTACGAGCAGTACTTC	CASSGLRDRGFYEQYF
TRBD2	TRBV4-2	NA	TRBJ2-5	TGTGCCAGCAGCCAAGATAGGACCGCGCGGGGGGAAGAGACCCAGTACTTC	CASSQDRTARGEETQYF
NA	TRBV6-5	NA	TRBJ2-1	TGTGCCAGCAGCCTCCAGGCCAGCTCCTACAATGAGCAGTTCTTC	CASSLQASSYNEQFF
NA	TRBV5-1	NA	TRBJ1-3	TGCGCCAGCAGCTTGGGGCAGTCTGGAAACACCATATATTTT	CASSLGQSGNTIYF
NA	TRBV30	NA	TRBJ1-5	TGTGCCTGGAGCCAGGGCCGATCTCAGCCCCAGCATTTT	CAWSQGRSQPQHF
TRBD2	TRBV18	once	TRBJ2-7	TGTGCCAGCTCCCTCGGACTAGCCGGCGAGCAGTACTTC	CASSLGLAGEQYF
NA	TRBV7-2	NA	TRBJ2-7	TGTGCCAGCAGCCTCGTCCAACTCTCCTACGAGCAGTACTTC	CASSLVQLSYEQYF
NA	TRBV7-9	few	TRBJ2-2	TGTGCCAGCAGCCGAGCGGACAACACCGGGGAGCTGTTTTTT	CASSRADNTGELFF
NA	TRBV5-4	NA	TRBJ2-5	TGTGCCAGCAGTCCTGGACCTAGGGGTAGGGAGACCCAGTACTTC	CASSPGPRGRETQYF
NA	TRBV7-2	few	TRBJ1-2	TGTGCCAGCAGCTTAGCGTCCGGAGGGGGGGGCTATGGCTACACCTTC	CASSLASGGGGYGYTF
NA	TRBV6-1	few	TRBJ2-7	TGTGCCAGCAGTTTCCGCTTACAGGGATCTGACGAGCAGTACTTC	CASSFRLQGSDEQYF
NA	TRBV4-1	NA	TRBJ1-2	TGCGCCAGCAGCCAAGATCACTCTAACTATGGCTACACCTTC	CASSQDHSNYGYTF
NA	TRBV4-3	NA	TRBJ2-6	TGCGCCAGCAGCCAAGCGGAGGGGGCCAACGTCCTGACTTTC	CASSQAEGANVLTF
TRBD2	TRBV12-5	NA	TRBJ2-1	TGTGCTAGTGCCACGCGCCCATCTGGGGGAGGGGCGCAGTACAATGAGCAGTTCTTC	CASATRPSGGGAQYNEQFF
NA	TRBV5-6	NA	TRBJ2-1	TGTGCCAGCAGCTTTATGAGGAGTAGCGGTCCCCGTGAGGATGAGCAGTTCTTC	CASSFMRSSGPREDEQFF
TRBD2	TRBV6-5	few	TRBJ2-7	TGTGCCAGCAGTCCTACTAGCGGGAGTGACGAGCAGTACTTC	CASSPTSGSDEQYF
NA	TRBV6-5	NA	TRBJ2-4	TGTGCCAGCAGTTACGGCTGGGCTAAAAACATTCAGTACTTC	CASSYGWAKNIQYF
TRBD1	TRBV9	NA	TRBJ2-1	TGTGCCAGCAGCGTGCCGGGACAGGGGAATGAGCAGTTCTTC	CASSVPGQGNEQFF
NA	TRBV9	few	TRBJ1-5	TGTGCCAGCAGCGTAGGTAGTTCTCAGCCCCAGCATTTT	CASSVGSSQPQHF
TRBD2	TRBV30	NA	TRBJ2-5	TGTGCCTGGAGTGTAGGACTAGAAGAGACCCAGTACTTC	CAWSVGLEETQYF
NA	TRBV5-1	NA	TRBJ2-5	TGCGCCAGCAGCTTTGGGGGCCCCGAAAAGACCCAGTACTTC	CASSFGGPEKTQYF
TRBD1	TRBV5-4	NA	TRBJ2-7	TGTGCCAGCAGCTTGGGTGGGGACAGGGCATCCTACGAGCAGTACTTC	CASSLGGDRASYEQYF
NA	TRBV4-1	NA	TRBJ1-1	TGCGCCAGCAGCCAACCCTCGGGCACTGAAGCTTTCTTT	CASSQPSGTEAFF
NA	TRBV18	once	TRBJ1-1	TGTGCCAGCTCACCAAACAGTCGTAACACTGAAGCTTTCTTT	CASSPNSRNTEAFF
NA	TRBV10-1	NA	TRBJ2-2	TGCGCCAGCAGTACGGCGGTTCCCGGGGAGCTGTTTTTT	CASSTAVPGELFF
TRBD2	TRBV14	NA	TRBJ2-7	TGTGCCAGCAGCCAACGGGGACTAGCGGGAGGGCCCGGCGAGCAGTACTTC	CASSQRGLAGGPGEQYF
TRBD1	TRBV5-8	once	TRBJ2-7	TGTGCCAGCAGCCTGGGGACAGGATTCTCCTACGAGCAGTACTTC	CASSLGTGFSYEQYF
NA	TRBV30	NA	TRBJ2-5	TGTGCCTGGAGTGCGGGACTGACGGAGACCCAGTACTTC	CAWSAGLTETQYF